This T cell receptor (beta chain) stems from a study of spatial heterogeneity in lung cancer. The wider study: Combinations of a unique TCR and a UMI were tallied in raw reads, and on average each appeared more than ten times.

Time point here: sample taken at primary tumor resection. The authors sequenced whole RNA from tumor, nontumor lung or frozen PBMC without sorting. Each molecule of TCR cDNA was tagged with one unique molecular identifier. TCRdb re-called the 5' RACE reads with MiXCR, one entry per CDR3 protein. Of 45,000 or so distinct CDR3 sequences in the sample, roughly 7.6% are singletons; the top ten hold about 13%. CDR3 size: 15 residues. CDR1 is SGHTA and CDR2 is FQGNSA in the germline V gene. V was shortened by 5 bases and J by 0 bases, with 13 bases between the two germline ends. The chain links TRBV7-2 to TRBJ2-5, with D possibly TRBD1 on 6 matching bases. The specimen comprised PBMCs, sampled at surgery. The sequence was collected from a female donor with early-stage non-small cell lung cancer. The CDR3 DNA is TGTGCCAGCAGCCTGGGGGCCTGGTACCAAGAGACCCAGTACTTC. Translating it yields CASSLGAWYQETQYF.